This TCR beta chain is drawn from a study of siplizumab effects on memory and regulatory T cells. Here immunoSEQ multiplex PCR was the method, and the copy in TCRdb shows in-frame clones only, minus some. The repertoire includes 99,000 or so clones, roughly 94% of them detected once, and 1% to 1.5% sits in the top ten. The germline V gene has CDR1 SGHNT and CDR2 YYREEE (reference sequence). This CDR3 contains 18 residues. The ends lost 4 bases at V and 0 bases at J; junction bases unmatched: 9. This TCR was sampled from a human donor in good health. The gene calls are TRBV5-4 and TRBJ2-6; 8 nucleotides align to TRBD2. The material sequenced was non-Treg CD4+ T cells sorted from blood. Here the CDR3 reads CASSKPRGGSSGANVLTF. For the CDR3, the DNA is TGTGCCAGCAGCAAGCCCCGGGGGGGGAGCTCTGGGGCCAACGTCCTGACTTTC.